Listed below are T cell receptor beta chains from one sample, sequenced in a study of T cell responses to AZD1222 COVID-19 vaccine. Sequenced by immunoSEQ multiplex PCR; TCRdb stores in-frame clones only, minus some. The sample holds 100,000 or so clones, around 87% seen once. Sequenced here: peripheral blood, sampled on day 0 of MenACWY control vaccination. Receptors were obtained from an adult in good health. Both conserved end residues are part of each CDR3. A D gene is named only where the DNA matches it firmly. Size tells how often a clone was seen (once, few, many) or the class of an expanded clone, and some rows leave it out.

J | V | D | size | CDR3 | DNA
TRBJ2-6 | TRBV11-2 | TRBD2 | NA | CASSFLTVAGGLANVLTF | TGTGCCAGCAGCTTCCTAACAGTAGCGGGAGGGCTAGCCAACGTCCTGACTTTC
TRBJ2-5 | TRBV9 | NA | once | CASSAGTTQETQYF | TGTGCCAGCAGCGCCGGGACGACCCAAGAGACCCAGTACTTC
TRBJ1-3 | TRBV5-1 | NA | NA | CASSSAGISGNTIYF | TGCGCCAGCAGCTCTGCAGGGATCTCTGGAAACACCATATATTTT
TRBJ1-1 | TRBV19 | NA | NA | CATSGGLGTEAFF | TGTGCCACCTCCGGGGGATTGGGCACTGAAGCTTTCTTT
TRBJ2-7 | TRBV11-3 | NA | NA | CASSSLTGIEQYF | TGTGCCAGCAGCTCTTTAACAGGGATCGAGCAGTACTTC
TRBJ2-1 | TRBV4-3 | TRBD2 | NA | CASSPLSSGSYNEQFF | TGCGCCAGCAGCCCACTTTCTAGCGGGAGCTACAATGAGCAGTTCTTC
TRBJ1-2 | TRBV6-6 | TRBD1 | NA | CASRSTGGGYGYTF | TGTGCCAGCAGGAGCACAGGGGGGGGATATGGCTACACCTTC
TRBJ1-4 | TRBV5-4 | NA | once | CASSLEGSVEKLFF | TGTGCCAGCAGCTTGGAAGGCAGCGTGGAAAAACTGTTTTTT
TRBJ1-3 | TRBV6-5 | NA | NA | CASSQPDSAGNTIYF | TGTGCCAGCAGCCAACCGGACAGTGCTGGAAACACCATATATTTT
TRBJ2-5 | TRBV5-1 | NA | NA | CASSLESSETQYF | TGCGCCAGCAGCTTAGAATCGTCGGAGACCCAGTACTTC
TRBJ2-2 | TRBV5-1 | TRBD2 | NA | CASSLTSGRVTGELFF | TGCGCCAGCAGCCTGACTAGCGGGAGGGTCACCGGGGAGCTGTTTTTT
TRBJ2-1 | TRBV4-3 | TRBD1 | NA | CASSRSNPGGSDDEQFF | TGCGCCAGCAGCCGCTCAAACCCAGGGGGCTCTGACGATGAGCAGTTCTTC
TRBJ2-3 | TRBV5-1 | TRBD2 | once | CASSSRLAGSSTDTQYF | TGCGCCAGCAGCTCTCGACTAGCGGGATCTAGCACAGATACGCAGTATTTT
TRBJ2-7 | TRBV2 | TRBD1 | NA | CASNDRGSEEQYF | TGTGCCAGCAACGACAGGGGTTCAGAGGAGCAGTACTTC
TRBJ1-3 | TRBV20-1 | NA | NA | CSASVRHTGNTIYF | TGCAGTGCTAGTGTCAGACATACTGGAAACACCATATATTTT
TRBJ2-7 | TRBV3-1/TRBV3-2 | TRBD2 | NA | CASSQEWVGTSGARGSYEQYF | TGTGCCAGCAGCCAAGAGTGGGTCGGGACTAGCGGGGCCCGCGGCTCCTACGAGCAGTACTTC
TRBJ1-1 | TRBV28 | NA | NA | CASRRGLSRAFF | TGTGCCAGCAGGCGCGGCCTGAGTAGAGCTTTCTTT
TRBJ2-7 | TRBV2 | TRBD2 | NA | CASKAWEGSSYEQYF | TGTGCCAGCAAAGCCTGGGAGGGCAGCTCCTACGAGCAGTACTTC
TRBJ2-5 | TRBV7-9 | NA | few | CASSFPAAVGETQYF | TGTGCCAGCAGCTTCCCGGCCGCGGTAGGAGAGACCCAGTACTTC
TRBJ1-1 | TRBV9 | TRBD1 | NA | CASSVEGAPTEAFF | TGTGCCAGCAGCGTAGAGGGGGCGCCCACTGAAGCTTTCTTT
TRBJ1-1 | TRBV10-3 | NA | NA | CAISESQETGGAFF | TGTGCCATCAGTGAGTCGCAGGAAACTGGGGGAGCTTTCTTT
TRBJ2-1 | TRBV24-1 | NA | few | CATSDLGGYSSYNEQFF | TGTGCCACCAGTGATTTGGGGGGTTATAGCTCCTACAATGAGCAGTTCTTC
TRBJ2-7 | TRBV6-5 | TRBD1 | NA | CASSRRDREYEQYF | TGTGCCAGCAGCCGCCGGGACAGGGAATACGAGCAGTACTTC
TRBJ1-4 | TRBV5-1 | NA | NA | CASSLVFNEKLFF | TGCGCCAGCAGCTTGGTTTTTAATGAAAAACTGTTTTTT
TRBJ2-7 | TRBV5-4 | TRBD2 | NA | CASSEERGESYEQYF | TGTGCCAGCAGCGAGGAGCGGGGGGAGTCCTACGAGCAGTACTTC
TRBJ2-3 | TRBV5-4 | TRBD2 | few | CASSLAGTSADTQYF | TGTGCCAGCAGCTTGGCCGGGACTAGTGCAGATACGCAGTATTTT
TRBJ2-1 | TRBV7-3 | NA | NA | CASSLYPGLASNEQFF | TGTGCCAGCAGCTTATACCCGGGGCTAGCTTCCAATGAGCAGTTCTTC
TRBJ2-7 | TRBV30 | NA | NA | CAWSKHQSPVWQYF | TGTGCCTGGAGTAAGCACCAGTCCCCTGTATGGCAGTACTTC
TRBJ2-5 | TRBV2 | TRBD2 | NA | CASSFGLAGGETQYF | TGTGCCAGCAGCTTTGGACTAGCGGGGGGGGAGACCCAGTACTTC
TRBJ1-5 | TRBV7-9 | NA | NA | CASSSPGESNQPQHF | TGTGCCAGCAGCTCACCAGGGGAGAGCAATCAGCCCCAGCATTTT
TRBJ2-7 | TRBV3-1/TRBV3-2 | TRBD2 | NA | CASSPYSGSSYEQYF | TGTGCCAGCAGCCCTTATAGCGGGAGTAGTTACGAGCAGTACTTC
TRBJ2-1 | TRBV29-1 | TRBD1 | NA | CSAPGQGLDEQFF | TGCAGCGCGCCGGGACAGGGTTTAGATGAGCAGTTCTTC
TRBJ2-7 | TRBV10-3 | NA | NA | CAISTPGLSYEQYF | TGTGCCATCAGTACGCCAGGGCTTTCCTACGAGCAGTACTTC
TRBJ2-7 | TRBV6-5 | NA | NA | CASSYRDGGEQYF | TGTGCCAGCAGTTACCGCGACGGGGGCGAGCAGTACTTC
TRBJ2-7 | TRBV6-1 | NA | NA | CASSELGPYEQYF | TGTGCCAGCAGTGAACTCGGGCCCTACGAGCAGTACTTC
TRBJ2-3 | TRBV11-2 | NA | NA | CASSLYTNPSTDTQYF | TGTGCCAGCAGCTTATACACCAACCCTAGCACAGATACGCAGTATTTT
TRBJ1-1 | TRBV29-1 | TRBD1 | NA | CSVAEGAPSTEAFF | TGCAGCGTTGCGGAGGGGGCGCCGAGCACTGAAGCTTTCTTT
TRBJ1-6 | TRBV7-2 | TRBD1 | NA | CASSLRRQGENSPLHF | TGTGCCAGCAGTTTACGGCGACAGGGTGAAAATTCACCCCTCCACTTT
TRBJ2-7 | TRBV3-1/TRBV3-2 | TRBD1 | NA | CASSHRGRTDEQYF | TGTGCCAGCAGCCACAGGGGGAGAACGGACGAGCAGTACTTC
TRBJ1-4 | TRBV19 | NA | NA | CASRARSGANEKLFF | TGTGCCAGCAGGGCACGGTCAGGAGCTAATGAAAAACTGTTTTTT
TRBJ2-2 | TRBV7-2 | NA | NA | CASSLRGATGELFF | TGTGCCAGCAGCCTCCGGGGGGCGACCGGGGAGCTGTTTTTT
TRBJ2-1 | TRBV10-3 | NA | NA | CAISVSGGLYNEQFF | TGTGCCATCAGTGTATCCGGGGGCCTGTACAATGAGCAGTTCTTC
TRBJ1-4 | TRBV30 | TRBD1 | NA | CAWRGLGQGREKLFF | TGTGCCTGGAGGGGCCTGGGACAGGGGCGTGAAAAACTGTTTTTT
TRBJ1-2 | TRBV15 | TRBD1 | few | CATSSPDRGYLNYGYTF | TGTGCCACCAGCAGTCCGGACAGGGGTTATCTCAACTATGGCTACACCTTC
TRBJ2-7 | TRBV21-1 | NA | NA | CASSKEVDRDYEQYF | TGTGCCAGCAGCAAAGAGGTAGACAGGGACTACGAGCAGTACTTC
TRBJ1-5 | TRBV19 | NA | NA | CASSSQGSGQPQHF | TGTGCCAGTAGTTCACAGGGATCGGGGCAGCCCCAGCATTTT
TRBJ2-7 | TRBV10-2 | NA | NA | CASTRQESYEQYF | TGCGCCAGCACTAGACAGGAAAGCTACGAGCAGTACTTC
TRBJ1-6 | TRBV4-2 | NA | few | CASSVVAEANNSPLHF | TGTGCCAGCAGCGTCGTGGCCGAAGCTAATAATTCACCCCTCCACTTT
TRBJ1-1 | TRBV9 | NA | few | CASSATGRRTEAFF | TGTGCCAGCAGCGCTACAGGGAGGAGAACTGAAGCTTTCTTT
TRBJ2-1 | TRBV28 | TRBD2 | large | CASSLMGLAWEQFF | TGTGCCAGCAGTTTAATGGGACTAGCGTGGGAGCAGTTCTTC
TRBJ2-1 | TRBV2 | NA | NA | CASSVGTPYNEQFF | TGTGCCAGCAGTGTCGGGACTCCCTACAATGAGCAGTTCTTC
TRBJ1-2 | TRBV14 | NA | NA | CASSPRGSPNYGYTF | TGTGCCAGCAGTCCCCGAGGGAGCCCTAACTATGGCTACACCTTC